The table lists the clone carrying this T cell receptor (beta chain) with a few counts. What it binds is unknown. This sample was included in a study of blood T cells in healthy people across ages. Regarding the study as a whole: Per million T cells, TCR beta diversity dropped roughly linearly as age increased.

The germline V and J ends were trimmed by 1 base and 7 bases, with 8 bases remaining between them. The germline CDR1 and CDR2 sequences are DFQATT and SNEGSKA (reference sequence). This CDR3 has 11 residues. Isolation recovered at least 6.5 million PBMCs from every sample. The use of a sample-barcoded 5' primer and a J-beta primer mix characterized a second PCR of roughly 7 to 11 cycles. Every individual sample yielded 2.5 million or more paired-end reads (each containing CDR3). One entry per CDR3 protein, called by TCRdb with MiXCR from the 5' RACE reads. The profile shows around 800,000 distinct CDR3 sequences, about 42% of them singletons.

What was sequenced was blood. The TCR comes from a man older than 75 in good health. The genes are TRBV20-1 and TRBJ2-7; D is uncertain. In DNA, the CDR3 is TGCAGTGCTAGAGCAGGCCAGGAGCAGTACTTC. Protein: CSARAGQEQYF.